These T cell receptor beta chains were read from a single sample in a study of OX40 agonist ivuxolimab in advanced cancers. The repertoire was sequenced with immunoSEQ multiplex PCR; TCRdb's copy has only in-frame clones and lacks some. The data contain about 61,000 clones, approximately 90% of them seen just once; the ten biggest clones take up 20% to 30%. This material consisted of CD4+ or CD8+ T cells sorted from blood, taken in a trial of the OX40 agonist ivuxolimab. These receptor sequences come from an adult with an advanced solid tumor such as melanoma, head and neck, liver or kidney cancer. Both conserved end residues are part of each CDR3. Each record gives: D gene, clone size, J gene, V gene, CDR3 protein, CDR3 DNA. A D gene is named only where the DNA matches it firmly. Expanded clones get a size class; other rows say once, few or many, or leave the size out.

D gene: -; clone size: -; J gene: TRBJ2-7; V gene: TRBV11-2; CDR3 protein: CASSLVGRGTSHEQYF; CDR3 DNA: TGTGCCAGCAGCTTAGTGGGCAGGGGAACGTCCCACGAGCAGTACTTC
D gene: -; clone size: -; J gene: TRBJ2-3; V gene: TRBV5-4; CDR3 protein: CASSSTPTSTDTQYF; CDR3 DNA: TGTGCCAGCAGCTCGACTCCTACTAGCACAGATACGCAGTATTTT
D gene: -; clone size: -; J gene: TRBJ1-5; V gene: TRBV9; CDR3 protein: CASSPSFYNQPQHF; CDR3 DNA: TGTGCCAGCAGCCCCTCGTTTTACAATCAGCCCCAGCATTTT
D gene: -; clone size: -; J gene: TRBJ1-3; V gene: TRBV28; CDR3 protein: CASSLAPLSSGNTIYF; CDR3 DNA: TGTGCCAGCAGTTTAGCCCCGTTGAGCTCTGGAAACACCATATATTTT
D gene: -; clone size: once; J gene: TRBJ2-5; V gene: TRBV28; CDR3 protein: CASSRRETQYF; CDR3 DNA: TGTGCCAGCAGTCGGAGGGAGACCCAGTACTTC
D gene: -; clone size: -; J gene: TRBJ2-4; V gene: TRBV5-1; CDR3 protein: CASSLTPAKNIQYF; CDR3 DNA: TGCGCCAGCAGCTTGACCCCGGCCAAAAACATTCAGTACTTC
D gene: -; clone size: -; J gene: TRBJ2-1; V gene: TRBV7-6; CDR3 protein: CASSLGFRGEQFF; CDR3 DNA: TGTGCCAGCAGCTTAGGGTTTAGGGGTGAGCAGTTCTTC
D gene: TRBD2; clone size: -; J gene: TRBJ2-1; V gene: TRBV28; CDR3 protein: CASSPGLAGHINEQFF; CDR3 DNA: TGTGCCAGCAGTCCGGGACTAGCGGGGCATATCAATGAGCAGTTCTTC
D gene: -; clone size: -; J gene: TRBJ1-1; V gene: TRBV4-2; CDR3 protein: CASSPLSGITEAFF; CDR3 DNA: TGTGCCAGCAGCCCCCTCTCAGGGATCACTGAAGCTTTCTTT
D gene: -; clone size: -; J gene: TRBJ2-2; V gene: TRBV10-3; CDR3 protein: CASQLGGRLHTGELFF; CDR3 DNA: TGTGCCAGCCAATTAGGGGGGAGGTTGCACACCGGGGAGCTGTTTTTT
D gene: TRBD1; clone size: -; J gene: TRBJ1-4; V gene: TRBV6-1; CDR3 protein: CASSEKWGQGLEKLFF; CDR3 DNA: TGTGCCAGCAGTGAAAAATGGGGACAGGGACTAGAAAAACTGTTTTTT
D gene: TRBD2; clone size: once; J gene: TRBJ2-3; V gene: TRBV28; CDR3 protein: CASSVGLAATDTQYF; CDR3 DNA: TGTGCCAGCAGTGTCGGACTAGCGGCCACAGATACGCAGTATTTT
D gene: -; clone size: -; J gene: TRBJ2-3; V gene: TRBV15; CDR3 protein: CATSRDRSYGTDTQYF; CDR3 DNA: TGTGCCACCAGCAGAGATCGCAGTTACGGCACAGATACGCAGTATTTT
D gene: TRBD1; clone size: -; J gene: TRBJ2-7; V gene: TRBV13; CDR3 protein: CASGARTGMYEQYF; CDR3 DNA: TGTGCCAGTGGGGCCCGGACAGGGATGTACGAGCAGTACTTC
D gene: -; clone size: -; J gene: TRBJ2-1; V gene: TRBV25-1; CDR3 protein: CASSANTGYAVYNEQFF; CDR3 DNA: TGTGCCAGCAGTGCCAACACAGGGTACGCCGTCTACAATGAGCAGTTCTTC
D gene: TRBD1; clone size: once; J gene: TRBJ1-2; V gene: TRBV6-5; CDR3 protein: CASSPPGTGFGYTF; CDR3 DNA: TGTGCCAGCAGCCCCCCCGGGACAGGTTTTGGCTACACCTTC
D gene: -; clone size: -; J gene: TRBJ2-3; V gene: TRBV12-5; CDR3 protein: CASGLPILEDTQYF; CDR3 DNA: TGTGCTAGTGGTTTGCCGATACTAGAAGATACGCAGTATTTT
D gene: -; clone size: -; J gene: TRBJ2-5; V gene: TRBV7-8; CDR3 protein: CASSFGGGAQETQYF; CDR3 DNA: TGTGCCAGCAGCTTCGGTGGGGGAGCCCAAGAGACCCAGTACTTC
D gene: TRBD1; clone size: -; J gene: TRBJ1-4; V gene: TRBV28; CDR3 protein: CASGGQGNNEKLFF; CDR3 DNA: TGTGCCAGCGGAGGACAGGGCAATAATGAAAAACTGTTTTTT
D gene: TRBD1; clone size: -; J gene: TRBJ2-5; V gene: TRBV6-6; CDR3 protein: CASNSQGAGQETQYF; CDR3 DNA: TGTGCCAGTAATTCACAGGGGGCTGGTCAAGAGACCCAGTACTTC
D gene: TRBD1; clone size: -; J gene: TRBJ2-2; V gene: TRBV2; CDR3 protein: CASSEAFIRQGAAGELFF; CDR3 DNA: TGTGCCAGCAGTGAAGCGTTTATCCGACAGGGGGCTGCCGGGGAGCTGTTTTTT
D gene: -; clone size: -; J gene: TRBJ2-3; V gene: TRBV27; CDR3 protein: CASRAGAYNTDTQYF; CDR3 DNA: TGTGCCAGCAGAGCCGGGGCTTACAACACAGATACGCAGTATTTT
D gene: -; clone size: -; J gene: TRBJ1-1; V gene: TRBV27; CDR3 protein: CASSPVMNTEAFF; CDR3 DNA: TGTGCCAGCAGTCCGGTCATGAACACTGAAGCTTTCTTT
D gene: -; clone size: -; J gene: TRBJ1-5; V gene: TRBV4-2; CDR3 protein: CASSQLYGDQPQHF; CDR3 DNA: TGTGCCAGCAGCCAATTATACGGGGATCAGCCCCAGCATTTT
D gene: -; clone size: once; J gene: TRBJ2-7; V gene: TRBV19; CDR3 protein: CASSIGYKQYF; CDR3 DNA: TGTGCCAGTAGTATTGGATACAAGCAGTACTTC
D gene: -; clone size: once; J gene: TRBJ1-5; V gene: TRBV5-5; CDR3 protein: CASSLGPMKVQPQHF; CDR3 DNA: TGTGCCAGCAGCTTGGGACCCATGAAGGTGCAGCCCCAGCATTTT
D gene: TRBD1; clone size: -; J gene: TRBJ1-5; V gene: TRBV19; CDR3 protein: CASTGQGRSSNQPQHF; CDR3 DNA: TGTGCCAGTACCGGACAGGGAAGGAGTAGCAATCAGCCCCAGCATTTT
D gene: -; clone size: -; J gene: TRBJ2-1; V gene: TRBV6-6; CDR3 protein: CASSYKDIYNEQFF; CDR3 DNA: TGTGCCAGCAGTTACAAGGACATCTACAATGAGCAGTTCTTC
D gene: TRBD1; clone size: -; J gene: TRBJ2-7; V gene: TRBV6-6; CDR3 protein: CASSRTLRTGDEQYF; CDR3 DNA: TGTGCCAGCAGTCGGACGCTCCGGACAGGGGACGAGCAGTACTTC
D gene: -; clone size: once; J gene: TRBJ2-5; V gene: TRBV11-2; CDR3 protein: CASSLTETQYF; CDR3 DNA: TGTGCCAGCAGCTTAACTGAGACCCAGTACTTC
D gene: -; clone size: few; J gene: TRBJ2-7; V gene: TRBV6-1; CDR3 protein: CASSEAPRADPNEQYF; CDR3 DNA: TGTGCCAGCAGTGAAGCCCCCCGGGCCGATCCCAACGAGCAGTACTTC
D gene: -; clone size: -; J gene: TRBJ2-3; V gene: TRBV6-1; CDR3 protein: CASISDTQYF; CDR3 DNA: TGTGCCAGCATTTCAGATACGCAGTATTTT
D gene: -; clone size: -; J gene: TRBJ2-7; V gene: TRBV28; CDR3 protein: CASSLRSHEQYF; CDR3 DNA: TGTGCCAGCAGTTTAAGGTCCCACGAGCAGTACTTC
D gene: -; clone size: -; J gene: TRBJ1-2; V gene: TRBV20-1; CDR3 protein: CSAGTYGYTF; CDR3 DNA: TGCAGTGCTGGGACCTATGGCTACACCTTC
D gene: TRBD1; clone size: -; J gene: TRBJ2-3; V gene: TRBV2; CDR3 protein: CASSEMDRGADTQYF; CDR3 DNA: TGTGCCAGCAGTGAAATGGACAGGGGCGCAGATACGCAGTATTTT
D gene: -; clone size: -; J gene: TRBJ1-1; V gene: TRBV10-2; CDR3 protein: CASSSSGLNTEAFF; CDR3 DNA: TGCGCCAGCAGTTCCTCGGGGTTGAACACTGAAGCTTTCTTT